These 6 T cell receptor beta chains came from one sample sequenced in a study of cytomegalovirus exposure and HLA in healthy donors (dated by TCRdb to about 2017). Receptor amplification or capture employed the immunoSEQ multiplex PCR assay. The multiplex PCR relied on a mix of 60 forward primers for TCR Vbeta segments and 13 reverse primers for TCR Jbeta segments. TCRdb holds this immuneACCESS table with in-frame rearrangements only. Some clones are missing; in checked studies, unresolved V genes explain under half, and the rest has no known cause. The sample table lists approximately 140,000 clones, 60% to 80% of them with a count of one. The top ten constitute about 6.9% of the sample. Sequencing was done on a sample of PBMCs. The source is a woman between 40 and 50 years old in good health and CMV-seropositive.

This clone was seen a handful of times. The V gene is TRBV30, the J gene TRBJ1-1; no clear D. The CDR3 is 12 amino acids. V was trimmed by 3 bases and J by 1 base, leaving 6 bases between them. Germline-derived CDR1 and CDR2 are GTSNPN and SVGIG (reference sequence). The CDR3 protein is CAWRRGNTEAFF. The CDR3 DNA is TGTGCCTGGAGACGGGGGAACACTGAAGCTTTCTTT.

The chain links TRBV28 to TRBJ1-5; 8 bases match TRBD1. From germline, CDR1 is MDHEN and CDR2 SYDVKM. The CDR3 sequence is 16 residues long. V lost 6 bases and J lost 6; bases outside the gene matches: 13. The CDR3 region is CASSRRGQGWGQPQHF. DNA of the CDR3: TGTGCCAGCAGCAGAAGAGGACAGGGCTGGGGTCAGCCCCAGCATTTT.

This clone was observed a few times. CDR3 DNA sequence: TGTGCCAGCAGTTACGAGTACTCCTATAATTCACCCCTCCACTTT. It encodes CASSYEYSYNSPLHF. V and J are TRBV6-5 and TRBJ1-6; the D is unclear. The CDR3 extends over 15 amino acids. Germline lookup yields CDR1 MNHEY and CDR2 SVGAGI. Trimming cost V 2 bases and J 0 bases, with 5 bases left between them.

The chain joins TRBV6-1 to TRBJ1-1; D is undetermined. Trimming stripped 7 bases from V and 4 bases from J, with 13 bases between. This CDR3 is 13 amino acids long. The germline CDR1 and CDR2 sequences are MNHNS and SASEGT. The CDR3 sequence is CASKEGLITEAFF. The CDR3 nucleotides are TGTGCCAGCAAGGAGGGCCTGATCACTGAAGCTTTCTTT.

The V call is TRBV19, the J call TRBJ2-1, with 7 bases identical to TRBD1. CDR3 size: 16 residues. Germline V gene data show CDR1 as LNHDA and CDR2 as SQIVND (reference sequence). CDR3 in DNA: TGTGCTAGTTCTCGCCTGGGGGACAGCCTATACAATGAGCAGTTCTTC. Amino acids: CASSRLGDSLYNEQFF.

This chain connects TRBV27 to TRBJ2-7; possible D gene TRBD1, 6 bases. The CDR3 is made up of 15 amino acids. V shed 2 bases and J shed 2 bases, with 13 bases lying between them. The germline gives CDR1 MNHEY, CDR2 SMNVEV (reference sequence). The CDR3 region has the DNA TGTGCCAGCAGTTTAGCACGGGACACCCCCTACGAGCAGTACTTC. Its protein is CASSLARDTPYEQYF.